This TCR beta chain stems from a study of regulatory T cells in long-lasting Graves disease. With 5 bases clipped from V and 0 bases from J, the junction kept 6 bases outside the gene matches. The CDR3 is 16 amino acids. Germline V CDR1 and CDR2: MDHEN, SYDVKM. Time point specified: persistent/refractory GD, antithyroid drugs over 5 years with positive TRAb. PBMC-derived RNA was used for the TCR library. Arm-PCR of CDR3 regions and iRepertoire HTBI primers were the basis on which TCR beta libraries were built. MiXCR, run by TCRdb on the multiplex PCR reads, gives a single entry per CDR3 protein. The sample has roughly 400,000 distinct CDR3 sequences; about a fifth are singletons.

The chain employs TRBV28 and TRBJ2-2, with 7 bases lining up with TRBD1. Material: peripheral blood mononuclear cells (PBMCs), obtained when the disease was refractory, from a patient treated with antithyroid drugs. The sequence derives from a female donor with Graves disease. CDR3 bases: TGTGCCAGCAGTATGTGGGGACAGACGAACACCGGGGAGCTGTTTTTT. It translates to CASSMWGQTNTGELFF.